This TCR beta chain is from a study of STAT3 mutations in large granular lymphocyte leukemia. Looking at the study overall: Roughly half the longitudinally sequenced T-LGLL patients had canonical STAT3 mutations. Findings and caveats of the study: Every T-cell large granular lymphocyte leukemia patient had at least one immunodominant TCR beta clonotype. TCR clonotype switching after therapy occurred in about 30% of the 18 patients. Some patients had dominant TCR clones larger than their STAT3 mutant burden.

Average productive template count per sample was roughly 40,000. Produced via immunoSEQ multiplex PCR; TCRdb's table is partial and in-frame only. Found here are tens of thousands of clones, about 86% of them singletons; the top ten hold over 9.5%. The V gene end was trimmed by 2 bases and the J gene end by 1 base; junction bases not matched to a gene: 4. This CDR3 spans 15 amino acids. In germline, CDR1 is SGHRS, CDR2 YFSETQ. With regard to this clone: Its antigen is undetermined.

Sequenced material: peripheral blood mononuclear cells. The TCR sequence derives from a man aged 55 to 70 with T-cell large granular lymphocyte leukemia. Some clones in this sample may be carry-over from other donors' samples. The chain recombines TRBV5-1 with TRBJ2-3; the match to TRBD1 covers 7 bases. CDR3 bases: TGCGCCAGCAGCTTATACAGGGGAGGCACAGATACGCAGTATTTT. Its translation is CASSLYRGGTDTQYF.